The following is a TCR beta chain sequence with its context. The CDR3 runs 13 residues. Trimming shortened V by 0 bases and J by 2 bases, and 5 bases separated the two germline ends. From germline, CDR1 is SGHNT and CDR2 YYREEE (reference sequence). The protocol was immunoSEQ multiplex PCR, while the TCRdb copy is restricted to in-frame clones and leaves out a portion. The profile shows approximately 200,000 clones, 75% to 90% of them singletons. The data derive from a study of blood T cell repertoires in COVID-19. The wider study: PBMCs, B-cell-depleted T cells, or T cells were the source of the cDNA or gDNA that made up the material.

Sequenced sample: PBMCs or T cells enriched from blood (not recorded which). The chain links TRBV5-4 to TRBJ1-2; the D is unclear. The TCR sequence derives from a woman between 25 and 40 years old who had been exposed to COVID-19. CDR3 protein: CASSLARNYGYTF. CDR3 coding DNA: TGTGCCAGCAGCTTGGCTCGGAACTATGGCTACACCTTC.